This T cell receptor beta chain was identified in a study of blood T cell repertoires in COVID-19. Looking at the study overall: Some COVID-19 samples were acute and others convalescent; all came from the United States, Italy and Spain. In each case, the material was cDNA or gDNA derived from T cells, B-cell-depleted T cells, or PBMCs.

In the study's own analysis: For nucleated cells, counts were estimated from reference gene primer amplification. Here immunoSEQ multiplex PCR was the method, and the copy in TCRdb shows in-frame clones only, minus some. V and J calls and clone size follow that table, whereas D and trimming were derived from the DNA. Here the sample spans about 260,000 clones, 65% to 90% being singletons. Germline V lookup: CDR1 LNHNV, CDR2 YYDKDF (reference sequence). CDR3 length equals 17 residues. Trimming stripped 0 bases from V and 9 bases from J, with 21 bases between. The rearrangement uses TRBV15 and TRBJ2-1, with D possibly matching TRBD2 (6 bases). The source of this sequence is a human donor in a cohort sampled during active COVID-19. Sequencing input: peripheral blood. The CDR3 protein is CATSRDGGAGRESEQFF. The CDR3 DNA is TGTGCCACCAGCAGAGATGGCGGGGCTGGACGGGAGAGTGAGCAGTTCTTC.